Reported below is one TCR beta chain. Its matching antigen is unknown. What was sequenced were expressed TCRB transcripts, since all of the isolated RNA had been reverse transcribed. Sequencing used immunoSEQ multiplex PCR; TCRdb keeps in-frame clones, though not all of them. The table lists about 160,000 clones, approximately 8% of them singletons. CDR1 SGHAT and CDR2 FQNNGV come from the germline V gene. The CDR3 has 13 residues. Trimming cost V 0 bases and J 7 bases, with 7 bases left between them. The entry originates in a study of beta chain features in type 1 diabetes. Regarding the study as a whole: Researchers report that Type 1 diabetes patients had moderately but significantly shorter TCRB CDR3s across all four CD4+ subsets. The study notes PCR might favor shorter templates equally in patients and controls.

A CD45RO/CCR7/CD25/CD127/CD95/CD27 panel sorted naive, central memory, regulatory and stem cell-like memory CD4+ cells. The TCR originated in a man aged 18 to 30 with type 1 diabetes. The chain carries TRBV11-2 and TRBJ1-5; no clear D gene. Material for sequencing was central memory CD4+ T cells from blood. The CDR3 coding sequence is TGTGCCAGCAGCTTAGAACGAGAGCAGCCCCAGCATTTT. Translated: CASSLEREQPQHF.